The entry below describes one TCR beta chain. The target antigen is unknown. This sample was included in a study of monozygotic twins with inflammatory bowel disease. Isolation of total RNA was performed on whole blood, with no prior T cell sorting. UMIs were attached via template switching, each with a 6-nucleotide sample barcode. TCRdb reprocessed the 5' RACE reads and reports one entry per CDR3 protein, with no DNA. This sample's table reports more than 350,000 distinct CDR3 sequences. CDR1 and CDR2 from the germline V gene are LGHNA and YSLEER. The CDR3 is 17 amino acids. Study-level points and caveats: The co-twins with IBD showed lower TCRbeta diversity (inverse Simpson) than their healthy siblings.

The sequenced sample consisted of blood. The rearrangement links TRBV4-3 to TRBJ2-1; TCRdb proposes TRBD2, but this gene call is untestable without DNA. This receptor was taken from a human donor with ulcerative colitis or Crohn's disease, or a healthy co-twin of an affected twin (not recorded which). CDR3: CASSGPAGLAGLNEQFF.